This T cell receptor beta chain stems from a study of T-cell reconstitution after alpha-beta-depleted transplantation in children. This CDR3 is built from 14 residues. Germline loops: CDR1 SGHTA, CDR2 FQGNSA. Trimming stripped 5 bases from V and 8 bases from J, with 18 bases between. Unique molecular identifiers were used to barcode this TCRbeta library. Each CDR3 protein is one row after TCRdb ran MiXCR on the PCR reads. The data show hundreds of thousands of distinct CDR3 sequences, 8% to 9.5% seen once. The sequence came from a human donor who donated a stem cell graft to a child with acute lymphoblastic leukemia. The sample was PBMCs from the stem cell graft donor, taken from the stem cell graft. The chain links TRBV7-2 to TRBJ1-2; D is possibly TRBD1 (6 bases). CDR3 sequence: CASSPLKQGHGYTF. The CDR3 DNA reads as TGTGCCAGCAGCCCACTAAAACAGGGTCACGGCTACACCTTC.